This entry lists 21 T cell receptor beta chains sequenced from one sample in a study of breast tumors, draining lymph nodes, adjacent tissues. Samples came from axillary lymph nodes draining the breast cancer. TCRdb re-derived calls from the multiplex PCR reads in MiXCR, one entry per CDR3 protein. The data hold 100,000 to 150,000 distinct CDR3 sequences, with just under 20% observed a single time. Sequencing was done on a sample of axillary lymph node tissue. The receptors were sampled from a female donor with breast cancer. Some clones in this sample may be carry-over from other donors' samples.

This clonotype ranks as medium-sized. CDR3 loop: CATSDVPGQGQETQYF. The CDR3 region has the DNA TGTGCCACCAGTGATGTCCCGGGACAGGGTCAAGAGACCCAGTACTTC. The chain joins TRBV24-1 to TRBJ2-5; 9 bases match TRBD1. Per the germline V gene, CDR1 is KGHDR and CDR2 is SFDVKD. The V gene end was trimmed by 3 bases and the J gene end by 2 bases; junction bases not matched to a gene: 6. CDR3 length equals 16 residues.

This clonotype was counted between two and nine times. The V and J genes are TRBV7-9 and TRBJ2-4; perhaps D is TRBD1 or TRBD2 (5 bases each). Between the trimmed V and J ends, which lost 2 bases and 9 bases, there was a span of 11 bases. Per the germline V gene, CDR1 is SEHNR and CDR2 is FQNEAQ (reference sequence). This CDR3 contains 13 residues. CDR3 in amino acids: CASSLPPGLIQYF. In nucleotides, the CDR3 is TGTGCCAGCAGCTTACCCCCGGGGCTCATTCAGTACTTC.

In its sample, this clonotype was seen many times. The chain is built from TRBV24-1 and TRBJ2-7; D gene ambiguous. The CDR3 sequence is 17 residues long. Trimming stripped 6 bases from V and 0 bases from J, with 20 bases between. Germline V lookup: CDR1 KGHDR, CDR2 SFDVKD. CDR3 loop: CATSLASAEMGSYEQYF. CDR3 nucleotide sequence: TGTGCCACCAGTCTCGCCTCGGCTGAGATGGGCTCCTACGAGCAGTACTTC.

With regard to this clonotype: A much larger clone lies a single base off, so this may be a read error. The gene calls are TRBV6-5 and TRBJ1-4; D gene uncertain. Germline V lookup: CDR1 MNHEY, CDR2 SVGAGI. There are 13 residues in the CDR3. The CDR3 reads CASSYRLREKLCF. The CDR3, as DNA: TGTGCCAGCAGTTACAGGTTACGAGAAAAACTGTGTTTT.

There are many counts of this clonotype. This rearrangement joins TRBV20-1 to TRBJ1-5, with 8 bases fitting TRBD1. CDR3 length: 16 amino acids. Losses at the gene ends were 3 bases for V and 4 bases for J; bases not matched to a gene: 11. Germline V gives CDR1 DFQATT, CDR2 SNEGSKA (reference sequence). The CDR3 loop is CSASPFSGQANQPQHF. The CDR3 DNA is TGCAGTGCTAGTCCATTTTCGGGACAGGCGAATCAGCCCCAGCATTTT.

V gene TRBV15 combines with J gene TRBJ2-7, with TRBD2 matching over 10 bases. The V gene end was trimmed by 3 bases and the J gene end by 1 base; junction bases not matched to a gene: 12. CDR3 length: 18 amino acids. Germline V gives CDR1 LNHNV, CDR2 YYDKDF (reference sequence). Written as DNA, the CDR3 is TGTGCCACCAGCAGTGGCCCCGGACTAGCGGCCGGATCCTACGAGCAGTACTTC. Translating it yields CATSSGPGLAAGSYEQYF.

This clonotype appeared many times. This chain joins TRBV15 and TRBJ2-5; D perhaps matches TRBD1 (6 bases). The CDR3 covers 14 residues. From germline, CDR1 is LNHNV and CDR2 YYDKDF (reference sequence). Trimming removed 0 bases from V and 3 bases from J, with 8 bases in between. In nucleotides, the CDR3 is TGTGCCACCAGCAGAGATCAGGGGAAAGAGACCCAGTACTTC. This translates into CATSRDQGKETQYF.

Concerning this clonotype: A much larger clonotype is one base distant, so this may be a read error. The chain has TRBV3-1 and TRBJ2-7; a possible D gene is TRBD1 (6 bases). Germline V CDR1 and CDR2: LGHDT, YNNKEL (reference sequence). This CDR3 has 15 amino acids. Trimming stripped 6 bases from V and 2 bases from J, with 17 bases between. The CDR3 bases are TGTGCCAGCAGTCCTCAGGGACACCTAACCTACGAGCAGTACTTC. Residues: CASSPQGHLTYEQYF.

A word on this clonotype: A much bigger clone sits one base away, suggesting this may be a read error. This chain connects TRBV10-1 to TRBJ2-5; D may be TRBD1 (5 bases). The CDR3 is 13 amino acids. Between the trimmed V and J ends, which lost 8 bases and 1 base, there was a span of 11 bases. The germline V gene encodes CDR1 WNHNN and CDR2 SYGVQD (reference sequence). CDR3 coding DNA: TGCGCCAGCTCCAGGGCTACCCAAGAGACCCAGTACTTC. This codes for CASSRATQETQYF.

This clonotype was seen at least ten times. This sequence joins TRBV2 and TRBJ2-1, with D perhaps being TRBD1 or TRBD2 (6 bases each). Germline V gene lookup returns CDR1 SNHLY and CDR2 FYNNEI. This CDR3 has 16 residues. V was trimmed by 8 bases and J by 3 bases, leaving 20 bases between them. As DNA, the CDR3 is TGTGCCAGCCGGTGGGGGGCTGGAGGCTTCTACAATGAGCAGTTCTTC. Its translation is CASRWGAGGFYNEQFF.

In its sample, this clonotype was seen many times. This chain connects TRBV7-6 to TRBJ2-7; 11 bases map to TRBD2. After removal of 2 bases from V and 4 bases from J, the junction contained 7 bases not matched to a gene. Germline V gene data show CDR1 as SGHVS and CDR2 as FNYEAQ. CDR3 length: 16 amino acids. The CDR3 is CASSLLVAGGLYEQYF. Here the CDR3 DNA reads TGTGCCAGCAGCTTATTAGTAGCGGGAGGGCTTTACGAGCAGTACTTC.

About this clonotype itself: A read error may explain this, as a much larger clone is one base away. The chain recombines TRBV20-1 with TRBJ2-5, with D possibly being TRBD1 (5 bases). Germline V gives CDR1 DFQATT, CDR2 SNEGSKA (reference sequence). This CDR3 has 13 residues. CDR3 sequence reads: CSASYRPQETRYF. DNA of the CDR3: TGCAGTGCTAGTTACAGGCCACAAGAGACCCGGTACTTC.

This clonotype was seen at least ten times. The chain carries TRBV28 and TRBJ2-7; TRBD1 might be the D (5 bases). Deletions cut 6 bases from V and 4 bases from J, with 13 bases between. The CDR3 runs to 13 residues. The germline V gene has CDR1 MDHEN and CDR2 SYDVKM. In DNA form, the CDR3 reads TGTGCCAGCAGCCGGACACAATTTTACGAGCAGTACTTC. Amino acid sequence: CASSRTQFYEQYF.

This clonotype has at least ten counts. The V call is TRBV20-1, the J call TRBJ2-3; 10 nucleotides agree with TRBD2. This CDR3 spans 17 amino acids. Looked up from germline, CDR1 is DFQATT and CDR2 is SNEGSKA (reference sequence). V shed 0 bases, J shed 4 bases, and the junction held 10 bases outside the gene matches. In DNA, the CDR3 is TGCAGTGCTAGAGATAGTAGCGGGGGGAATTTCGCAGATACGCAGTATTTT. This encodes CSARDSSGGNFADTQYF.

This clonotype was counted at least ten times. The V call is TRBV20-1, the J call TRBJ2-7; perhaps TRBD1 as D (6 bases). The germline V gene encodes CDR1 DFQATT and CDR2 SNEGSKA (reference sequence). V lost 7 bases to trimming and J lost 3 bases, with 16 bases between them. The CDR3 extends over 13 amino acids. The CDR3 nucleotides read TGCAGTGTCCTACAGGGAAACTTCTACGAGCAGTACTTC. Residues: CSVLQGNFYEQYF.

This clonotype was counted ten times or more. The J gene is TRBJ1-2, the V gene TRBV6-1; D possibly corresponds to TRBD1 (5 bases). The CDR3 totals 15 residues. Deletions cut 1 base from V and 2 bases from J, with 11 bases between. Per the germline V gene, CDR1 is MNHNS and CDR2 is SASEGT. CDR3: CASSEGQGRNYGYTF. In DNA, the CDR3 is TGTGCCAGCAGTGAAGGGCAGGGAAGGAACTATGGCTACACCTTC.

This clonotype was detected many times. CDR3 DNA: TGCAGTGCTAGAGGTGGGGTCGGGCTCCGGGGTAACAATGAGCAGTTCTTC. Protein: CSARGGVGLRGNNEQFF. This chain joins TRBV20-1 and TRBJ2-1; the D gene is possibly TRBD2 (5 bases). The CDR3 length is 17 residues. In germline, CDR1 is DFQATT, CDR2 SNEGSKA (reference sequence). V was trimmed by 1 base and J by 5 bases, leaving 21 bases between them.

The chain employs TRBV3-1 and TRBJ2-3; TRBD2 matches at 12 bases. Germline CDR1 LGHDT, CDR2 YNNKEL (reference sequence). The CDR3 is 17 residues long. Trimming at V came to 6 bases and at J to 4 bases, leaving 11 bases not matched to a gene. CDR3 nucleotide sequence: TGTGCCAGCAGATCCCTAAGGACTAGCGGGGTCTCAGATACGCAGTATTTT. This translates into CASRSLRTSGVSDTQYF.

To note about this clonotype: Given a much more abundant clone one base away, this may be a read error. The chain carries TRBV2 and TRBJ1-6; D might be TRBD1 (6 bases). Germline V CDR1 and CDR2: SNHLY, FYNNEI. The CDR3 length is 15 residues. V was cut by 9 bases and J by 0 bases, with 12 bases left in between. The CDR3 loop reads CARAGESSYNSPLHF. CDR3 bases: TGTGCCAGAGCAGGGGAAAGCTCCTATAATTCACCCCTCCACTTT. Supplemented by reference TRBV2 and TRBJ1-6, the full variable domain reads EPEVTQTPSHQVTQMGQEVILRCVPISNHLYFYWYRQILGQKVEFLVSFYNNEISEKSEIFDDQFSVERPDGSNFTLKIRSTKLEDSAMYFCARAGESSYNSPLHFGNGTRLTVT.

This clonotype occurred many times. The chain couples TRBV6-1 to TRBJ2-6; D unresolved. The germline V gene has CDR1 MNHNS and CDR2 SASEGT. This CDR3 has 14 amino acids. V was cut by 3 bases and J by 4 bases, with 7 bases left in between. The CDR3 nucleotides read TGTGCCAGCAGTGACGTTTGGGGGGCCAACGTCCTGACTTTC. Amino acids: CASSDVWGANVLTF.

A note on this clonotype: Possible read error: a much larger clone is one base away. The gene calls are TRBV7-3 and TRBJ2-2, with D possibly matching TRBD2 (6 bases). This CDR3 has 17 amino acids. Looked up from germline, CDR1 is SGHTA and CDR2 is FQGTGA. The CDR3 protein is CASSLTGGTQNTGQLFF. In DNA, the CDR3 is TGTGCCAGCAGCTTAACGGGCGGGACCCAAAACACCGGGCAGCTGTTTTTT.